The present entry profiles one T cell receptor (beta chain) with its context. No antigen is known for it. This specimen belongs to a study of cytomegalovirus exposure and HLA in healthy donors. Primers included in the PCR were 60 Vbeta and 13 Jbeta primers. In the authors' workflow: In a later analysis, some 10 million of around 75 million unique beta chains occurred in at least two donors. Method: immunoSEQ multiplex PCR; TCRdb's copy keeps in-frame clones and lacks some. V and J calls and clone size are copied from that table; D and trimming were computed from the DNA. The table shows 150,000 or so clones, with around four fifths occurring only once. Every donor was a healthy person donating bone marrow. Trimming pared 2 bases from V and 6 bases from J, leaving 11 bases between. Germline V gene lookup returns CDR1 SGHRS and CDR2 YFSETQ. This CDR3 contains 14 residues. Regarding the study as a whole: According to an earlier analysis, most TCR beta V segments yielded productive rearrangements about 90% or about 30% of the time. CMV serostatus alone was available as immune exposure information.

The chain has TRBV5-1 and TRBJ2-2, with no clear D. Material: PBMCs. The sequence derives from a male donor in good health and CMV-seronegative. The CDR3 loop reads CASSLGGEPGELFF. The CDR3 region has the DNA TGCGCCAGCAGCTTAGGCGGCGAGCCCGGGGAGCTGTTTTTT.